Below, 28 T cell receptor beta chains from the same sample are listed, as sequenced in a study of molecular identifiers for immune sequencing clone quantification. TCRdb recomputed calls from the PCR reads with MiXCR, one row per CDR3 protein. The sample records over 550,000 distinct CDR3 sequences, about 25% being singletons. Sequencing used naive CD8+ T cells from blood, with Jurkat cell RNA spiked in. As to subset: FACS-sorted CD8+CD4-CCR7+CD45RA+ naive T cells. Receptors were obtained from a human donor in good health. Some libraries in this study had Jurkat cell RNA spiked in.

Concerning this clonotype itself: With a much larger clone just one base away, this may be a read error. The CDR3 does not end in the conserved phenylalanine or tryptophan, so this is likely a read error. The rearrangement links TRBV20-1 to TRBJ2-7; 7 nucleotides agree with TRBD2. CDR1 and CDR2 from the germline V gene are DFQATT and SNEGSKA (reference sequence). V lost 1 base and J lost 2; bases outside the gene matches: 5. The CDR3 runs 14 residues. The CDR3 spells CSARALRGTYEQYL. The DNA for the CDR3 is TGCAGTGCTAGAGCTTTGCGGGGGACCTACGAGCAGTACCTC.

Comment on this clonotype: This may stem from a read error, because a much larger clone lies one nucleotide away. The chain is built from TRBV6-2 or TRBV6-3 and TRBJ2-7, with D tentatively TRBD2 (5 bases). The CDR3 totals 13 residues. The germline V gene has CDR1 MNHEY and CDR2 SVGEGT. CDR3 sequence: CASTVVGVAERYF. As DNA, the CDR3 is TGTGCCAGCACCGTAGTCGGGGTCGCCGAGCGGTACTTC.

This clonotype has ten or more counts. The CDR3, as DNA: TGTGCCAGCAGCCAAGTATCCGACAGGGAAGACGAGCAGTACTTC. Translated: CASSQVSDREDEQYF. The chain couples TRBV3-1 to TRBJ2-7, with TRBD1 identical over 7 bases. This CDR3 is 15 amino acids long. The germline gives CDR1 LGHDT, CDR2 YNNKEL (reference sequence). Trimming cost V 1 base and J 5 bases; bases outside gene matches: 8.

This clonotype was detected ten times or more. The rearrangement links TRBV6-5 to TRBJ2-1, with D perhaps TRBD2 (7 bases). The CDR3 spans 14 residues. Trimming left V 8 bases short and J 5 bases short, with 16 bases between. Germline CDR1 reads MNHEY; CDR2 reads SVGAGI. CDR3 protein: CASCPAGAHNEQFF. In nucleotides, the CDR3 is TGTGCCAGCTGTCCCGCGGGGGCCCACAATGAGCAGTTCTTC.

This clonotype was seen more than once but under ten times. The V and J genes are TRBV24-1 and TRBJ2-1, with D perhaps given as TRBD1 or TRBD2 (6 bases each). There are 17 residues in the CDR3. Trimming took off 9 bases at V and 8 bases at J, with 28 bases between the two ends. Per the germline V gene, CDR1 is KGHDR and CDR2 is SFDVKD. In nucleotides, the CDR3 is TGTGCCACCCGGTCCGCCGGAAGGGGGGCCAGGGTGGATGAGCAGTTCTTC. It codes for CATRSAGRGARVDEQFF.

The sample holds a few counts of this clonotype. The chain carries TRBV20-1 and TRBJ1-6; D is ambiguous. The CDR3 length is 16 residues. V shed 0 bases and J shed 3 bases, with 12 bases lying between them. Looked up from germline, CDR1 is DFQATT and CDR2 is SNEGSKA (reference sequence). The CDR3: CSARDKETRYNSPLHF. The CDR3 DNA sequence: TGCAGTGCTAGAGATAAGGAGACGCGCTATAATTCACCCCTCCACTTT.

With respect to this clonotype: This may come from a read error, since a much larger clone is one base off. The chain is built from TRBV27 and TRBJ2-7; D uncertain. The length of the CDR3 is 12 residues. Germline V gives CDR1 MNHEY, CDR2 SMNVEV (reference sequence). This CDR3 reads CSSSLLGREQYF. The CDR3 DNA reads TGTTCCAGCAGTTTGCTCGGGCGCGAGCAGTACTTC.

This chain links TRBV6-5 with TRBJ1-1; tentatively, D is TRBD1 (6 bases). The germline V and J ends were trimmed by 5 bases and 0 bases, with 16 bases remaining between them. There are 16 residues in the CDR3. In germline, CDR1 is MNHEY, CDR2 SVGAGI. CDR3 residues: CASSAQDSLMNTEAFF. The CDR3 nucleotides read TGTGCCAGCAGTGCTCAGGACAGTTTAATGAACACTGAAGCTTTCTTT.

This clonotype has at least ten counts. The chain has TRBV5-6 and TRBJ1-1; TRBD1 agrees at 8 bases. The V segment lost 2 bases and the J segment 3 bases; nucleotides outside the gene matches: 3. CDR3 length: 14 amino acids. Per germline, CDR1 SGHDT and CDR2 YYEEEE. Here the CDR3 DNA reads TGTGCCAGCAGCTTAACAGGGGGAGACACTGAAGCTTTCTTT. Its protein product is CASSLTGGDTEAFF. Looking up the rest from reference TRBV5-6 and TRBJ1-1 gives the full variable domain: DAGVTQSPTHLIKTRGQQVTLRCSPKSGHDTVSWYQQALGQGPQFIFQYYEEEERQRGNFPDRFSGHQFPNYSSELNVNALLLGDSALYLCASSLTGGDTEAFFGQGTRLTVV.

This clonotype appeared many times. The chain uses TRBV6-2 or TRBV6-3 and TRBJ2-2; 7 positions agree with TRBD2. The germline V gene has CDR1 MNHEY and CDR2 SVGEGT. The CDR3 consists of 19 residues. V lost 8 bases to trimming and J lost 1 base; unmatched junction nucleotides: 19. Here the CDR3 reads CASDSRSGGRGKNTGELFF. The CDR3 nucleotides are TGTGCCAGCGATTCACGGTCTGGCGGGAGAGGGAAGAACACCGGGGAGCTGTTTTTT.

This clonotype was seen repeatedly, ten times or more. The chain employs TRBV6-5 and TRBJ2-7; 10 bases align to TRBD1. The germline V gene encodes CDR1 MNHEY and CDR2 SVGAGI. Losses at the gene ends were 6 bases for V and 4 bases for J; bases not matched to a gene: 6. The CDR3 is 14 residues long. CDR3 DNA: TGTGCCAGCAGGTCCCCGGGACAGGGGTACGAGCAGTACTTC. Protein product: CASRSPGQGYEQYF.

The J gene is TRBJ1-6, the V gene TRBV2; the match to TRBD1 covers 7 bases. Germline-derived CDR1 and CDR2 are SNHLY and FYNNEI. The CDR3 length is 15 residues. V dropped 8 bases and J dropped 6; count of bases not matched to a gene: 10. CDR3 DNA sequence: TGTGCCAGCGTAACGGGACAGCAGAGTAATTCACCCCTCCACTTT. It is translated as CASVTGQQSNSPLHF.

This clonotype was observed many times. The rearrangement uses TRBV27 and TRBJ2-7; possible D gene TRBD1, 6 bases. CDR3 length equals 13 residues. Germline CDR1 is MNHEY and CDR2 is SMNVEV (reference sequence). Trimming took 5 bases from V and 3 from J, leaving 11 bases between them. The CDR3 sequence is CASSPQGYYEQYF. CDR3 in DNA: TGTGCCAGCAGTCCACAGGGTTACTACGAGCAGTACTTC.

V is TRBV19 and J is TRBJ1-1; possible D gene TRBD1, 6 bases. The CDR3 runs 14 residues. CDR1 and CDR2 from the germline V gene are LNHDA and SQIVND (reference sequence). V lost 7 bases and J lost 1, with 13 bases in between. This CDR3 is CASIMTGGNTEAFF. CDR3 sequence (DNA): TGTGCCAGTATCATGACAGGAGGGAACACTGAAGCTTTCTTT.

V gene TRBV12-3 or TRBV12-4 combines with J gene TRBJ1-2, with D perhaps matching TRBD1 (5 bases). V was cut by 2 bases and J by 4 bases, with 23 bases left in between. The CDR3 runs 18 residues. CDR3 DNA sequence: TGTGCCAGCAGTTTACCTCTACTAGTTCCCCAGGGTAGCTATGGCTACACCTTC. Translation gives CASSLPLLVPQGSYGYTF.

This clonotype was picked up many times. V usage is TRBV6-5 and J usage is TRBJ2-7, with 8 bases lining up with TRBD1. This CDR3 region has 14 residues. The germline gives CDR1 MNHEY, CDR2 SVGAGI. After removal of 2 bases from V and 3 bases from J, the junction contained 3 bases not matched to a gene. CDR3 sequence reads: CASSYVQGGYEQYF. For the CDR3, the DNA is TGTGCCAGCAGTTACGTACAGGGGGGCTACGAGCAGTACTTC.

The chain couples TRBV13 to TRBJ1-4; D gene ambiguous. V lost 4 bases and J lost 5, with 17 bases in between. Germline V gene lookup returns CDR1 PRHDT and CDR2 FYEKMQ (reference sequence). The CDR3 totals 16 residues. CDR3 DNA sequence: TGTGCCAGCAGCTCCCGGGTAGGGATGGAGAATGAAAAACTGTTTTTT. Its protein product is CASSSRVGMENEKLFF.

This clonotype was detected a few times. J is TRBJ2-7 and V is TRBV4-3, with D possibly being TRBD1 (7 bases). Trimming removed 2 bases from V and 3 bases from J, with 17 bases in between. Germline CDR1 and CDR2: LGHNA and YSLEER. CDR3 length equals 16 residues. As DNA, the CDR3 is TGCGCCAGCAGCCAACATTGGACAGGAGGGTACTACGAGCAGTACTTC. It is translated as CASSQHWTGGYYEQYF.

This clonotype was observed a single time. One end of the junction varies from germline; a read error may be responsible. V and J are TRBV20-1 and TRBJ2-1; the match to TRBD2 covers 7 bases. Germline CDR1 and CDR2: DFQATT and SNEGSKA (reference sequence). This CDR3 is 15 amino acids long. The CDR3 region is CSARDLTSDYNEQIF. The DNA of the CDR3 is TGCAGTGCTAGAGATCTTACTAGCGACTACAATGAGCAGATCTTC.

This clonotype was found many times. V is TRBV7-2 and J is TRBJ2-1; D unclear. V shed 1 base and J shed 8 bases, with 12 bases lying between them. Germline V CDR1 and CDR2: SGHTA, FQGNSA. This CDR3 comprises 14 residues. The CDR3 is CASSLGELAYEQFF. In DNA, the CDR3 is TGTGCCAGCAGCTTAGGAGAACTGGCATATGAGCAGTTCTTC.

This clonotype has a count of ten or more. This chain joins TRBV28 and TRBJ2-7; no clear D gene. This CDR3 region has 14 residues. Germline lookup yields CDR1 MDHEN and CDR2 SYDVKM. Trimming took 2 bases from V and 5 from J, leaving 13 bases between them. CDR3 in amino acids: CASSLGVQYDEQYF. The CDR3, as DNA: TGTGCCAGCAGTTTAGGGGTCCAGTACGACGAGCAGTACTTC.

This clonotype occurred a few times. The rearrangement uses TRBV19 and TRBJ2-7; D is unclear. This CDR3 region has 13 residues. V was clipped by 4 bases and J by 2 bases, with 9 bases between them. The germline V gene has CDR1 LNHDA and CDR2 SQIVND (reference sequence). CDR3 protein: CASSSQKPYEQYF. As DNA, the CDR3 is TGTGCCAGTAGTAGCCAGAAACCCTACGAGCAGTACTTC.

Comments on this clonotype: This may stem from a read error, because a much larger clone lies one nucleotide away. The chain couples TRBV27 to TRBJ2-1, with TRBD1 identical over 8 bases. CDR3 length equals 21 residues. Germline CDR1 reads MNHEY; CDR2 reads SMNVEV (reference sequence). CDR3 coding DNA: TGTGCCAGCAGTCGCCTAGCACGGGACAGGTCCCCGGTTGGCTCCTACAATGCGCAGTTCTTC. This sequence encodes CASSRLARDRSPVGSYNAQFF.

For this clonotype: Just one base apart from a much larger clone, this may be a read error. The genes are TRBV20-1 and TRBJ1-5; 9 bases align to TRBD1. CDR1 is DFQATT and CDR2 is SNEGSKA in the germline V gene (reference sequence). This CDR3 contains 19 residues. V shed 6 bases, J shed 0 bases, and the junction held 18 bases outside the gene matches. Here the CDR3 DNA reads TGCAGTGCCAGCGCCAGGACAGGGGTTCGAGTTTATAGCAATCAGCCCCAGCATTTT. Protein sequence: CSASARTGVRVYSNQPQHF.

This clonotype was observed at least ten times. The rearrangement uses TRBV20-1 and TRBJ2-5; the D gene could be TRBD1 or TRBD2 (5 bases each). V was shortened by 2 bases and J by 5 bases, with 18 bases between the two germline ends. Germline loops: CDR1 DFQATT, CDR2 SNEGSKA (reference sequence). The CDR3 spans 15 residues. The CDR3 region has the DNA TGCAGTGCTAGAAACCCCGGATGGGGGAGTGAGACCCAGTACTTC. It yields the protein CSARNPGWGSETQYF.

The rearrangement links TRBV12-3 or TRBV12-4 to TRBJ2-5; TRBD1 is a possible D gene (6 bases). The CDR3 has 15 amino acids. V lost 9 bases and J lost 1, with 18 bases in between. The chain's CDR3 is CASEQGREPQETQYF. CDR3 in DNA: TGTGCCAGTGAACAGGGAAGGGAACCCCAAGAGACCCAGTACTTC.

This clonotype has only a few counts. The V gene is TRBV7-9, the J gene TRBJ1-6, with 7 bases identical to TRBD1. CDR1 and CDR2 from the germline V gene are SEHNR and FQNEAQ (reference sequence). V trimming: 5 bases; J trimming: 7 bases; junction bases outside the gene matches: 8. CDR3 length: 15 residues. CDR3 amino acids: CASSHEGAGNSPLHF. CDR3 DNA sequence: TGTGCCAGCAGCCACGAGGGGGCAGGGAATTCACCCCTCCACTTT.

A note on this clonotype: A much larger clonotype is one base distant, so this may be a read error. This rearrangement joins TRBV9 to TRBJ2-3; D is ambiguous. Between the trimmed V and J ends, which lost 1 base and 3 bases, there was a span of 15 bases. Per the germline V gene, CDR1 is SGDLS and CDR2 is YYNGEE. The CDR3 length is 16 residues. In nucleotides, the CDR3 is TGTGCCAGCAGCGTATTAACGGCCTCTAGAACAGATACGCAGTATTTT. Protein product: CASSVLTASRTDTQYF.